This T cell receptor beta chain was observed in a study of Ad26.COV2.S vaccination and SARS-CoV-2 variants. In the study overall: Ad26.COV2.S arm of COV1001 included the donor.

Indicated treatment: over 15 received Ad26.COV2.S at low or high dose, single or two shots; 5 received placebo; per-sample allocation not given. Material that was analyzed had been drawn on day 63 after the first vaccine or placebo injection. This CDR3 is built from 14 residues. Germline CDR1 reads MDHEN; CDR2 reads SYDVKM. The V gene lost 3 bases and the J gene lost 7 bases, with 13 bases spanning the gap. Assay: immunoSEQ multiplex PCR; the TCRdb copy retains only in-frame clones and omits some. The sample shows around 420,000 clones, roughly 88% of them seen only once. The sample in question was peripheral blood, obtained in a trial of Ad26.COV2.S vaccine versus placebo. This TCR came from a person between 18 and 65 years old who received the Ad26.COV2.S COVID-19 vaccine or a placebo. The chain combines TRBV28 with TRBJ2-1, with no clear D. CDR3 DNA: TGTGCCAGCAGTTTCTCCTCCGGCTCGAATGAGCAGTTCTTC. Its translation is CASSFSSGSNEQFF.